Listed below are T cell receptor beta chains from one sample, sequenced in a study of human T cells and chemical hapten exposure. TCRdb recomputed calls from the RACE reads with MiXCR, one row per CDR3 protein. The sample shows about 68,000 distinct CDR3 sequences, approximately 9.9% of them seen only once. The specimen comprised whole blood, sampled in connection with sensitization to the hapten diphenylcyclopropenone (DPC). All receptors derive from a woman between 50 and 59 years old with alopecia areata. Some clones in this sample may be carry-over from other donors' samples. Each CDR3 is given with its conserved first and last residue. Each record gives: D gene, V gene, clone size, J gene, CDR3 length, CDR3 protein, CDR3 DNA. D genes are given only for firm matches. For some rows the clone size is stated as once, few or many, or as a class when expanded; others skip it.

D: TRBD1; V: TRBV20-1; size: few; J: TRBJ1-5; length: 16; CDR3: CSARDSGQGINQPQHF; DNA: TGCAGTGCTAGAGACTCGGGACAGGGGATCAATCAGCCCCAGCATTTT
D: TRBD2; V: TRBV12-3/TRBV12-4; size: NA; J: TRBJ2-5; length: 14; CDR3: CASVAGLNQETQYF; DNA: TGTGCCAGCGTAGCGGGACTAAACCAAGAGACCCAGTACTTC
D: TRBD1; V: TRBV14; size: few; J: TRBJ1-2; length: 15; CDR3: CASSPGQGNFYGYTF; DNA: TGTGCCAGCAGCCCCGGACAGGGGAACTTCTATGGCTACACCTTC
D: NA; V: TRBV28; size: few; J: TRBJ1-1; length: 20; CDR3: CASSLEGRGRLDLTNTEAFF; DNA: TGTGCCAGCAGTTTAGAAGGCCGGGGGCGCCTAGATCTAACGAACACTGAAGCTTTCTTT
D: NA; V: TRBV7-7; size: many; J: TRBJ2-2; length: 15; CDR3: CASSPGTPITGELFF; DNA: TGTGCTAGCAGCCCAGGGACGCCGATTACCGGGGAGCTGTTTTTT
D: NA; V: TRBV20-1; size: few; J: TRBJ1-6; length: 14; CDR3: CSASLGGPNSPLHF; DNA: TGCAGTGCTAGTCTTGGGGGGCCGAATTCACCCCTCCACTTT
D: TRBD1; V: TRBV11-2; size: NA; J: TRBJ1-4; length: 15; CDR3: CASTLTGVQKEKLFF; DNA: TGTGCCAGCACCCTAACAGGGGTTCAAAAGGAAAAACTGTTTTTT
D: TRBD2; V: TRBV5-1; size: many; J: TRBJ2-3; length: 17; CDR3: CASSYLTSGRAVDTQYF; DNA: TGCGCCAGCAGCTACCTGACTAGCGGGAGGGCCGTAGATACGCAGTATTTT
D: TRBD2; V: TRBV10-2; size: few; J: TRBJ2-1; length: 14; CDR3: CASSASGSYNEQFF; DNA: TGCGCCAGCAGCGCTAGCGGGTCCTACAATGAGCAGTTCTTC
D: NA; V: TRBV4-2; size: NA; J: TRBJ2-2; length: 15; CDR3: CASGTGGLDTGELFF; DNA: TGTGCCAGCGGGACTGGGGGGCTTGACACCGGGGAGCTGTTTTTT
D: TRBD1; V: TRBV2; size: few; J: TRBJ1-1; length: 12; CDR3: CASSVGLAGGFF; DNA: TGTGCCAGCAGTGTGGGTTTAGCAGGGGGTTTCTTT
D: TRBD2; V: TRBV7-2; size: NA; J: TRBJ2-1; length: 17; CDR3: CASSPNLLAGGNNEQFF; DNA: TGTGCCAGCAGCCCCAACCTCCTAGCGGGAGGGAACAATGAGCAGTTCTTC
D: TRBD1; V: TRBV4-3; size: few; J: TRBJ1-2; length: 15; CDR3: CASSQDLLDRRGYTF; DNA: TGCGCCAGCAGCCAAGATTTGTTGGACAGGCGCGGCTACACCTTC
D: NA; V: TRBV20-1; size: NA; J: TRBJ1-2; length: 16; CDR3: CSVSTRLFAANYGYTF; DNA: TGCAGTGTATCCACCAGACTATTTGCCGCTAACTATGGCTACACCTTC